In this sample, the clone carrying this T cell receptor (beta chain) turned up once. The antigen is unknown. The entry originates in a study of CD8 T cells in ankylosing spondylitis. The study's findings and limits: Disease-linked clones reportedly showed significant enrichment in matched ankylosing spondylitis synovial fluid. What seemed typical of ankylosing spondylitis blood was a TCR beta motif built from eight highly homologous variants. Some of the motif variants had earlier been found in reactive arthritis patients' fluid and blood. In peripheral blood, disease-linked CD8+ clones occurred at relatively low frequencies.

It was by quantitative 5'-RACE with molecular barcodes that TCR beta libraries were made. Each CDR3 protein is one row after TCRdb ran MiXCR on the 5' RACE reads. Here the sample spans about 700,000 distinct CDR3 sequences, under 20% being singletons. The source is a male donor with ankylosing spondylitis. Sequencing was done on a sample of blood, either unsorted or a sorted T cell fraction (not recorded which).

The CDR3 bases are TGTGCCAGCAGCTTAAGCGGGGGGGCCATGAATGAGCAGTTCTTC. Translation gives CASSLSGGAMNEQFF. The chain links TRBV5-5 to TRBJ2-1; TRBD2 aligns across 10 bases. Unmatched junction bases numbered 6, after V lost 2 bases and J lost 7 bases. The CDR3 is 15 residues long. CDR1 is SGHKS, CDR2 YYEKEE, per germline (reference sequence). Looking up the rest from reference TRBV5-5 and TRBJ2-1 gives the full variable domain: DAGVTQSPTHLIKTRGQQVTLRCSPISGHKSVSWYQQVLGQGPQFIFQYYEKEERGRGNFPDRFSARQFPNYSSELNVNALLLGDSALYLCASSLSGGAMNEQFFGPGTRLTVL.